Listed below are T cell receptor beta chains from one sample, sequenced in a study of early T cells in non-severe SARS-CoV-2 infection. TCRdb passed the 5' RACE reads through MiXCR, listing each CDR3 protein once. This table has 80,000 to 100,000 distinct CDR3 sequences, 13% to 15% appearing once. Input material: whole blood. These receptor sequences come from an adult who was a healthcare worker with PCR-confirmed SARS-CoV-2 infection or an uninfected control (not recorded which). CDR3s include the opening cysteine and the closing phenylalanine or tryptophan. Each record gives: clone size, D gene, V gene, J gene, CDR3 protein, CDR3 DNA. D genes are given only for firm matches. The size of a clone is reported for some rows only, either as once, few or many, or as a class for expanded clones.

clone_size: many; d_call: .; v_call: TRBV12-3/TRBV12-4; j_call: TRBJ1-3; cdr3_aa: CASSLGTGSENTIYF; cdr3_nt: TGTGCCAGCAGTTTAGGCACAGGGTCTGAAAACACCATATATTTT
clone_size: .; d_call: .; v_call: TRBV7-8; j_call: TRBJ2-2; cdr3_aa: CASRLVATGELFF; cdr3_nt: TGTGCCAGCCGCCTGGTGGCCACCGGGGAGCTGTTTTTT
clone_size: .; d_call: .; v_call: TRBV5-1; j_call: TRBJ1-1; cdr3_aa: CASSHRSGTSPPEAFF; cdr3_nt: TGCGCCAGCAGCCATCGATCCGGGACAAGCCCCCCTGAAGCTTTCTTT
clone_size: few; d_call: TRBD2; v_call: TRBV7-6; j_call: TRBJ2-7; cdr3_aa: CASIPSGRPSYEQYF; cdr3_nt: TGTGCCAGCATCCCTAGCGGCCGCCCCTCCTACGAGCAGTACTTC
clone_size: .; d_call: .; v_call: TRBV12-3/TRBV12-4; j_call: TRBJ1-2; cdr3_aa: CASSFYRLGYTF; cdr3_nt: TGTGCCAGCAGTTTTTATAGGCTTGGCTACACCTTC
clone_size: many; d_call: TRBD2; v_call: TRBV7-3; j_call: TRBJ2-5; cdr3_aa: CASSKLAGVGETQYF; cdr3_nt: TGTGCCAGCAGCAAACTAGCGGGAGTGGGAGAGACCCAGTACTTC
clone_size: many; d_call: .; v_call: TRBV7-2; j_call: TRBJ2-5; cdr3_aa: CASGPFGGQETQYF; cdr3_nt: TGTGCCAGCGGTCCCTTTGGGGGACAAGAGACCCAGTACTTC
clone_size: .; d_call: TRBD2; v_call: TRBV7-6; j_call: TRBJ2-1; cdr3_aa: CASSLGLAGESSYNEQFF; cdr3_nt: TGTGCCAGCAGCTTAGGACTAGCGGGAGAGAGCTCCTACAATGAGCAGTTCTTC
clone_size: .; d_call: .; v_call: TRBV29-1; j_call: TRBJ2-1; cdr3_aa: CSVVNAESSYNEQFF; cdr3_nt: TGCAGCGTTGTAAACGCCGAGAGCTCCTACAATGAGCAGTTCTTC
clone_size: few; d_call: .; v_call: TRBV29-1; j_call: TRBJ2-1; cdr3_aa: CSSTRDHNEQFF; cdr3_nt: TGCAGCTCAACCAGGGACCACAATGAGCAGTTCTTC
clone_size: few; d_call: .; v_call: TRBV6-5; j_call: TRBJ2-4; cdr3_aa: CASSYSWGSKNIQYF; cdr3_nt: TGTGCCAGCAGTTACTCATGGGGGAGCAAAAACATTCAGTACTTC
clone_size: .; d_call: .; v_call: TRBV12-3/TRBV12-4; j_call: TRBJ1-5; cdr3_aa: CASSFSSGRSNQPQHF; cdr3_nt: TGTGCCAGCAGTTTTTCGTCTGGCAGGAGCAATCAGCCCCAGCATTTT
clone_size: .; d_call: .; v_call: TRBV9; j_call: TRBJ1-1; cdr3_aa: CASSVGEGWSTEAFF; cdr3_nt: TGTGCCAGCAGCGTAGGGGAGGGCTGGAGCACTGAAGCTTTCTTT
clone_size: medium-sized; d_call: TRBD2; v_call: TRBV7-9; j_call: TRBJ2-3; cdr3_aa: CASSLGLAGTDTQYF; cdr3_nt: TGTGCCAGCAGCTTAGGACTAGCGGGCACAGATACGCAGTATTTT
clone_size: few; d_call: .; v_call: TRBV29-1; j_call: TRBJ1-1; cdr3_aa: CSMVTDEYTEAFF; cdr3_nt: TGCAGCATGGTCACCGACGAGTACACTGAAGCTTTCTTT
clone_size: .; d_call: .; v_call: TRBV19; j_call: TRBJ1-1; cdr3_aa: CASTPQNKNTEAFF; cdr3_nt: TGTGCCAGTACCCCACAGAACAAGAACACTGAAGCTTTCTTT
clone_size: .; d_call: .; v_call: TRBV7-9; j_call: TRBJ1-1; cdr3_aa: CASSLEYRGTEAFF; cdr3_nt: TGTGCCAGCAGCTTAGAGTATCGGGGAACTGAAGCTTTCTTT
clone_size: .; d_call: .; v_call: TRBV9; j_call: TRBJ2-7; cdr3_aa: CASSADTPYEQYF; cdr3_nt: TGTGCCAGCAGCGCCGACACTCCGTACGAGCAGTACTTC
clone_size: few; d_call: .; v_call: TRBV5-1; j_call: TRBJ1-1; cdr3_aa: CASSLSLGVNTEAFF; cdr3_nt: TGCGCCAGCAGCTTGAGTCTCGGGGTGAACACTGAAGCTTTCTTT
clone_size: few; d_call: .; v_call: TRBV6-5; j_call: TRBJ1-2; cdr3_aa: CASSYSGGGYTF; cdr3_nt: TGTGCCAGCAGTTACTCTGGAGGCGGCTACACCTTC
clone_size: .; d_call: TRBD1; v_call: TRBV12-3/TRBV12-4; j_call: TRBJ1-2; cdr3_aa: CASFLTGVWYGFTF; cdr3_nt: TGTGCCAGCTTCCTGACAGGGGTTTGGTATGGCTTCACCTTC
clone_size: few; d_call: .; v_call: TRBV12-3/TRBV12-4; j_call: TRBJ2-3; cdr3_aa: CASSLKPFTDTQYF; cdr3_nt: TGTGCCAGCAGTCTAAAACCCTTCACAGATACGCAGTATTTT
clone_size: .; d_call: .; v_call: TRBV20-1; j_call: TRBJ1-5; cdr3_aa: CSATSTINQPQHF; cdr3_nt: TGCAGTGCTACGAGCACGATCAATCAGCCCCAGCATTTT
clone_size: few; d_call: TRBD2; v_call: TRBV11-3; j_call: TRBJ2-1; cdr3_aa: CASSLRGGSNPYNEQFF; cdr3_nt: TGTGCCAGCAGCTTACGAGGCGGGAGTAACCCCTACAATGAGCAGTTCTTC
clone_size: many; d_call: TRBD2; v_call: TRBV20-1; j_call: TRBJ2-7; cdr3_aa: CSALKPSLSSGRPYEQYF; cdr3_nt: TGCAGTGCCCTAAAGCCTTCTCTTTCTAGCGGGAGGCCCTACGAGCAGTACTTC
clone_size: .; d_call: .; v_call: TRBV6-5; j_call: TRBJ2-1; cdr3_aa: CASSQDYRGNEQFF; cdr3_nt: TGTGCCAGCAGTCAGGACTATCGCGGTAATGAGCAGTTCTTC
clone_size: few; d_call: .; v_call: TRBV29-1; j_call: TRBJ1-1; cdr3_aa: CSVGHLGAGLTEAFF; cdr3_nt: TGCAGCGTGGGGCACCTAGGAGCGGGGTTGACTGAAGCTTTCTTT
clone_size: few; d_call: TRBD2; v_call: TRBV27; j_call: TRBJ2-1; cdr3_aa: CASSRPGLAGGRYNEQFF; cdr3_nt: TGTGCCAGCAGCCGACCGGGACTAGCGGGAGGGCGATACAATGAGCAGTTCTTC
clone_size: .; d_call: .; v_call: TRBV14; j_call: TRBJ2-2; cdr3_aa: CASSQDVMGGELFF; cdr3_nt: TGTGCCAGCAGCCAAGATGTTATGGGCGGGGAGCTGTTTTTT
clone_size: .; d_call: TRBD2; v_call: TRBV12-3/TRBV12-4; j_call: TRBJ2-1; cdr3_aa: CASSLPFRGGLAGGNEQFF; cdr3_nt: TGTGCCAGCAGTTTACCCTTCAGGGGGGGACTAGCGGGAGGCAATGAGCAGTTCTTC
clone_size: few; d_call: .; v_call: TRBV12-3/TRBV12-4; j_call: TRBJ1-1; cdr3_aa: CASSLGSGAFF; cdr3_nt: TGTGCCAGCAGTTTAGGCAGCGGCGCTTTCTTT